The sequence of this T cell receptor beta chain was determined in a study of OX40 agonist ivuxolimab in advanced cancers. As for the study more broadly: Ivuxolimab was a fully human IgG2 agonistic monoclonal antibody targeting the costimulatory receptor OX40 (CD134). The dose-escalation cohort was 82.7% male with a mean age of 60 years, ranging from roughly 20 to 80. Patients were allowed to have had prior anti-PD-1, anti-PD-L1 or anti-CTLA-4 therapy, and 40% of the dose-escalation patients had previously received checkpoint inhibitors. Of the approximately 50 dose-escalation patients, hepatocellular carcinoma was present in around 20, melanoma in approximately 15, renal cell carcinoma in 9 and head and neck cancer in 9. Intravenous ivuxolimab was administered to patients every 2 weeks at six dose levels: 0.01, 0.1, 0.3, 1.5, 3 and 10 mg/kg. Partial responses occurred in three dose-escalation patients, of whom one had hepatocellular carcinoma and two had cutaneous melanoma. Peripheral TCRbeta sequencing was intended to test whether TCR sequence diversity was altered and clonal T-cell expansion was caused by ivuxolimab. The monotherapy dose-escalation portion (N ≈ 55 patients) of the phase I ivuxolimab trial is reported in the paper.

This clone was recorded once. The antigen this receptor binds is unknown. The record has no base qualities; no much larger clone is one base away. Genomic DNA was isolated from the sorted cells so that the TCRbeta CDR3 region could be sequenced. TCRbeta CDR3 regions were sequenced using the immunoSEQ Assay. Sourced from immuneACCESS, this table was stored by TCRdb with only in-frame sequences that have V and J called. A share of the clones is absent; for the studies checked, an unresolved V gene accounts for under half, and the remainder has no known explanation. The sample table contains 45,000 to 65,000 clones; only one count was recorded for around nine tenths of them. The ten most abundant clones make up roughly 13% of the sample. General findings and caveats noted by the study authors: Partial responders in the 0.1-3.0 mg/kg groups had among the lowest normalized peripheral clonal expansion, especially among CD8+ T cells. Low levels of normalized T-cell clonal expansion were also seen in some nonresponding patients. After ivuxolimab, more expanded clones were found on average in CD8+ T cells than in CD4+ T cells. Antigen specificity was not determined for the clonally expanded peripheral T cells. At doses from 0.1 to 3.0 mg/kg, clonal expansion was seen in both CD4+ and CD8+ blood T cells between baseline and week 6.

The trial excluded patients who had a history of autoimmune disease or were on systemic immunosuppression. Peripheral blood for TCR sequencing was drawn from every dose cohort at baseline, at cycle 4 day 1 and at cycle 7 day 1. The samples were drawn from a first-in-human, open-label, multicenter phase I dose-escalation trial of ivuxolimab. Adults with locally advanced or metastatic head and neck squamous cell, hepatocellular, melanoma or renal cell carcinoma were enrolled in the trial. CD4+ and CD8+ T cells were sorted separately from peripheral blood before TCR sequencing. The germline V gene supplies CDR1 LGHNA and CDR2 YSLEER. Trimming accounts for 0 bases at V and 3 bases at J, while the number of junction bases matched to no gene is 4. The CDR3 has 15 amino acids, counting the end cysteine and phenylalanine. Only CDR3 DNA is held: 45 bases, read in frame from base 1.

The starting material was CD4+ or CD8+ T cells sorted from blood, obtained in a trial of the OX40 agonist ivuxolimab. The receptor's source is an adult with an advanced solid tumor such as melanoma, head and neck, liver or kidney cancer. In this chain, TRBV4-3 is recombined with TRBJ2-7; TRBD2 fits 8 bases in the junction. The sequence in DNA is TGCGCCAGCAGCCAAGATCGGGGGGGAAACTACGAGCAGTACTTC. This sequence encodes CASSQDRGGNYEQYF.